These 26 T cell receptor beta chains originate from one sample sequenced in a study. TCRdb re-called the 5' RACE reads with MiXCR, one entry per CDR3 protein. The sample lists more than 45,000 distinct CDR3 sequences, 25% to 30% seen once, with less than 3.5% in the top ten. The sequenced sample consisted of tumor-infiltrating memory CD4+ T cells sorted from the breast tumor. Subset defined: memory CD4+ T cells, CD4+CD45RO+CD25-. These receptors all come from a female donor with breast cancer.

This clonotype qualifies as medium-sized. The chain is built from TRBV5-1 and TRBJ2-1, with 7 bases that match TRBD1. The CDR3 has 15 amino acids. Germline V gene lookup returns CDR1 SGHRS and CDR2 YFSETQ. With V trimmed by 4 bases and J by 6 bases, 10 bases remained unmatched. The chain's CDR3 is CASSRQGIGFNEQFF. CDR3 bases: TGCGCCAGCAGCCGACAGGGAATAGGGTTCAATGAGCAGTTCTTC. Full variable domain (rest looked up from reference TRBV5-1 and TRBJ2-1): KAGVTQTPRYLIKTRGQQVTLSCSPISGHRSVSWYQQTPGQGLQFLFEYFSETQRNKGNFPGRFSGRQFSNSRSEMNVSTLELGDSALYLCASSRQGIGFNEQFFGPGTRLTVL.

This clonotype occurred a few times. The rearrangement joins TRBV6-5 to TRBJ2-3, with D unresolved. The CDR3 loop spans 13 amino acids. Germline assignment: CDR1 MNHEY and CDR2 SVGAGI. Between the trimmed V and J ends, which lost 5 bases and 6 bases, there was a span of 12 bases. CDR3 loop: CASSANSADTQYF. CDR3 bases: TGTGCCAGCAGTGCAAACAGTGCCGATACGCAGTATTTT.

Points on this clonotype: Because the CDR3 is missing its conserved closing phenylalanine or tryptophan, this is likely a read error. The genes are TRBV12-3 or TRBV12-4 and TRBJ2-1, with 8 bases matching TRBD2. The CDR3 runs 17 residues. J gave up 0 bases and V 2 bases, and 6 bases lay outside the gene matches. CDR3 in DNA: TGTGCCAGCAGTTTAAGCGGGAGTTTTAGCTCCTACAATGAGCAGTTCCTC. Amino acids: CASSLSGSFSSYNEQFL.

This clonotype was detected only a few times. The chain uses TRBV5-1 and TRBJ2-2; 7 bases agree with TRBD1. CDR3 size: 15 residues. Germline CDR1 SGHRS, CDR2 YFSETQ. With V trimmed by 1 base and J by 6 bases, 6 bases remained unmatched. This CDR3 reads CASSLTGVDAGELFF. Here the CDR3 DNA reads TGCGCCAGCAGCTTGACAGGGGTGGACGCCGGGGAGCTGTTTTTT.

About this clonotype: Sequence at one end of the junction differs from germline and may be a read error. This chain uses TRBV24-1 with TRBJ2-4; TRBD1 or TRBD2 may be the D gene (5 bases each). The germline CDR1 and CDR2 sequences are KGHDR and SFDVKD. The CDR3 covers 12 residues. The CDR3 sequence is CATEGSKNIQYF. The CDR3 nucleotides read TGTGCCACCGAGGGGTCCAAAAACATCCAGTACTTC.

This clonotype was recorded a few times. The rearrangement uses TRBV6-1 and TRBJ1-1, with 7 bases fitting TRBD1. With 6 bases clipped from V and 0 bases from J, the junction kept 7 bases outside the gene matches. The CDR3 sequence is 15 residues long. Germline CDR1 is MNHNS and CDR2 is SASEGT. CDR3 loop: CASRRQGGVNTEAFF. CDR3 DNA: TGTGCCAGCAGACGACAGGGCGGGGTGAACACTGAAGCTTTCTTT.

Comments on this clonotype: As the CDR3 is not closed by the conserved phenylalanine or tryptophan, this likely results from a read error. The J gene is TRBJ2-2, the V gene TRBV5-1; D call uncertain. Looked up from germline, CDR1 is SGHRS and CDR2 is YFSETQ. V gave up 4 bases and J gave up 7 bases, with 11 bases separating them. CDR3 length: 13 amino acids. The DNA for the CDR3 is TGCGCCAGCAGCGTCGATTTGAACGGGGAGCTGTTTTCT. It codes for CASSVDLNGELFS.

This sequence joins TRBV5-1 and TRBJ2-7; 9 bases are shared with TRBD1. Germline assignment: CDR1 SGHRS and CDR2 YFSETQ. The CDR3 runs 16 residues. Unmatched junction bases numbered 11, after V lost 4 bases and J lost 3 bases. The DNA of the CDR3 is TGCGCCAGCAGCCCAATTCGGCGGGACAGGGACTACGAGCAGTACTTC. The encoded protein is CASSPIRRDRDYEQYF.

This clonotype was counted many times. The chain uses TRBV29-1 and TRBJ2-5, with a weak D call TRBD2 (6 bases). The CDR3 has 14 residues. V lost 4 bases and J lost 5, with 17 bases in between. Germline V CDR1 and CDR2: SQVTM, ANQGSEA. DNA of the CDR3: TGCAGCGTTGGACGACCGGGTGGAGGGGAGACCCAGTACTTC. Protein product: CSVGRPGGGETQYF.

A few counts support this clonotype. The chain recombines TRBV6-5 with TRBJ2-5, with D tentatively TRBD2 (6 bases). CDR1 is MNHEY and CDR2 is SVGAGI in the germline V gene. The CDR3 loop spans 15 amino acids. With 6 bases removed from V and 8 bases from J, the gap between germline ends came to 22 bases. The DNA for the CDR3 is TGTGCCAGCAGACGATCCCCCGGGACTGGATACACCCAGTACTTC. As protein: CASRRSPGTGYTQYF.

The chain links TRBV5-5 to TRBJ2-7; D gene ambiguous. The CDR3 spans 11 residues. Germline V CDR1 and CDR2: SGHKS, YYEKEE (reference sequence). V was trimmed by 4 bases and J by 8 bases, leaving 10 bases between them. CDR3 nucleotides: TGTGCCAGCAGCATCGAACAGAAGCAGTACTTC. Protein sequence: CASSIEQKQYF. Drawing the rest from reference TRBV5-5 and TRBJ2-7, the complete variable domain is DAGVTQSPTHLIKTRGQQVTLRCSPISGHKSVSWYQQVLGQGPQFIFQYYEKEERGRGNFPDRFSARQFPNYSSELNVNALLLGDSALYLCASSIEQKQYFGPGTRLTVT.

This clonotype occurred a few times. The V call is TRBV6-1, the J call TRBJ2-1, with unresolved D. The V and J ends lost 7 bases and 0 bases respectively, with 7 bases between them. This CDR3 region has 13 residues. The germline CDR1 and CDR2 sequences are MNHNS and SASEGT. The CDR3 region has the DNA TGTGCCAGCACGCGAAGCTCCTACAATGAGCAGTTCTTC. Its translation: CASTRSSYNEQFF.

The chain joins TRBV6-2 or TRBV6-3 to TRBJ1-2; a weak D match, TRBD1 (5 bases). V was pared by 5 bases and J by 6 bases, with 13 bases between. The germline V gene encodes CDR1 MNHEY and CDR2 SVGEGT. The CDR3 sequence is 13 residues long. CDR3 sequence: CASSRTGTNGYTF. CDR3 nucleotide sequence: TGTGCCAGCAGTCGAACCGGGACGAATGGCTACACCTTC.

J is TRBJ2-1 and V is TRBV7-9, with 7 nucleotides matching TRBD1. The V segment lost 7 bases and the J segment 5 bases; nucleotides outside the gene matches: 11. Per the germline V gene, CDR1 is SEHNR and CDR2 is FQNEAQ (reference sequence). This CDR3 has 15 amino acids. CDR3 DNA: TGTGCCAGCACCCCATCAGCCGGGACAGACAATGAGCAGTTCTTC. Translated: CASTPSAGTDNEQFF.

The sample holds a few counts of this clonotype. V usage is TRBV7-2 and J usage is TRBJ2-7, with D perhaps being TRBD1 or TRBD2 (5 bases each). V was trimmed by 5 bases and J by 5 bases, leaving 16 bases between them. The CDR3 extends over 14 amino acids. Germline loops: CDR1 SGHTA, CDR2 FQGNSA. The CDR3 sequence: CASSLRAWGNEQYF. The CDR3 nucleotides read TGTGCCAGCAGCCTCCGGGCTTGGGGGAACGAGCAGTACTTC. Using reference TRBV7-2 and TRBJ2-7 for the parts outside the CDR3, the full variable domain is GAGVSQSPSNKVTEKGKDVELRCDPISGHTALYWYRQSLGQGLEFLIYFQGNSAPDKSGLPSDRFSAERTGGSVSTLTIQRTQQEDSAVYLCASSLRAWGNEQYFGPGTRLTVT.

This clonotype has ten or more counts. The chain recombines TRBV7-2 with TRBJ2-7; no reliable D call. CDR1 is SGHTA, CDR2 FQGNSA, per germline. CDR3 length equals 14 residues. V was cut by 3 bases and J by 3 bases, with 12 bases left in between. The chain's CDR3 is CASSFGNSFYEQYF. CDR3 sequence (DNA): TGTGCCAGCAGCTTTGGTAACTCTTTCTACGAGCAGTACTTC.

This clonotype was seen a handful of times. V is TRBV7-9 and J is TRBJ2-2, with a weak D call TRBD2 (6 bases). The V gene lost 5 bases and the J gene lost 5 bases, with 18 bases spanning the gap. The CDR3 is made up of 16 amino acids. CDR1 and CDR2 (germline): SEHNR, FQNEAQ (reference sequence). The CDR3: CASSPPGLTLTGELFF. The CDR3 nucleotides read TGTGCCAGCAGCCCCCCGGGACTGACACTTACCGGGGAGCTGTTTTTT.

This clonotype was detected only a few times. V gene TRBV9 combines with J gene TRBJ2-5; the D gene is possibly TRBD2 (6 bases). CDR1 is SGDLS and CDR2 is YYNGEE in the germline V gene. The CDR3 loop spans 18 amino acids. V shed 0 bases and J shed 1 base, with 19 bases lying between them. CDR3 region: CASSVGVAGSGTQETQYF. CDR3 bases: TGTGCCAGCAGCGTAGGAGTTGCGGGGAGCGGCACCCAAGAGACCCAGTACTTC.

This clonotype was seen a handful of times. CDR3 residues: CASSLARQTGYTF. The CDR3 nucleotides read TGTGCCAGCAGCTTAGCTCGCCAGACCGGCTACACCTTC. This rearrangement joins TRBV7-2 to TRBJ1-2; D ambiguous. Trimming cost V 0 bases and J 8 bases, with 10 bases left between them. The CDR3 runs to 13 residues. Germline V CDR1 and CDR2: SGHTA, FQGNSA.

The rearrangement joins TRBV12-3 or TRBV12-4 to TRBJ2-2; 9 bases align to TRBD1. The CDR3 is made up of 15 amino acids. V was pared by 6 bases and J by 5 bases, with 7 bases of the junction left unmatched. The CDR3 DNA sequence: TGTGCCAGCAGCCGCGACAGGGGGGTAACCGGGGAGCTGTTTTTT. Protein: CASSRDRGVTGELFF.

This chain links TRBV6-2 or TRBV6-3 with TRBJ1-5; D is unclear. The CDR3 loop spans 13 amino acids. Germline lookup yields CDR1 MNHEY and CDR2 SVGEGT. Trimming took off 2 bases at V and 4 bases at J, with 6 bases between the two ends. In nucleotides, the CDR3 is TGTGCCAGCAGTTACGCTGGGAATCAGCCCCAGCATTTT. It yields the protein CASSYAGNQPQHF.

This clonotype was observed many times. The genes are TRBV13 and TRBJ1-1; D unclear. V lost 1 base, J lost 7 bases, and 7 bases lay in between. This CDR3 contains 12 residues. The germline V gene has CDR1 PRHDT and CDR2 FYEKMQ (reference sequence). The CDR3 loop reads CASSLARVEAFF. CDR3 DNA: TGTGCCAGCAGCTTAGCACGTGTTGAAGCTTTCTTT. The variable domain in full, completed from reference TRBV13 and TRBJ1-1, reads AAGVIQSPRHLIKEKRETATLKCYPIPRHDTVYWYQQGPGQDPQFLISFYEKMQSDKGSIPDRFSAQQFSDYHSELNMSSLELGDSALYFCASSLARVEAFFGQGTRLTVV.

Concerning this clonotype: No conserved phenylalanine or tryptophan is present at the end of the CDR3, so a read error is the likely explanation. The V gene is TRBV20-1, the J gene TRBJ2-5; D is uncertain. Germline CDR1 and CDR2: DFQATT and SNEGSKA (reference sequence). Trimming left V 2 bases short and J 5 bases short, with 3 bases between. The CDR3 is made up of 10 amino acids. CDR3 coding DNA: TGCAGTGCTAGATGGGAGACCCAGTACGTC. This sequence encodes CSARWETQYV.

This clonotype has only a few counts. The CDR3 here is CASSLRQGIGYTF. The DNA for the CDR3 is TGCGCCAGCAGCCTCCGACAGGGGATTGGCTACACCTTC. The rearrangement uses TRBV5-1 and TRBJ1-2, with 8 bases lining up with TRBD1. CDR3 length equals 13 residues. CDR1 is SGHRS, CDR2 YFSETQ, per germline. V was clipped by 4 bases and J by 7 bases; unmatched bases: 6. The full variable domain, its missing parts supplied by reference TRBV5-1 and TRBJ1-2, is KAGVTQTPRYLIKTRGQQVTLSCSPISGHRSVSWYQQTPGQGLQFLFEYFSETQRNKGNFPGRFSGRQFSNSRSEMNVSTLELGDSALYLCASSLRQGIGYTFGSGTRLTVV.

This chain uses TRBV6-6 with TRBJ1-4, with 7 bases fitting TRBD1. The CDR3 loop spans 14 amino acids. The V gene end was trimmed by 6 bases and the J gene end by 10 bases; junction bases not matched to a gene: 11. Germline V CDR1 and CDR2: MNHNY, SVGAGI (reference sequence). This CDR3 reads CASSPTGNSGKLFF. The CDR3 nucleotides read TGTGCCAGCAGCCCGACAGGGAACTCAGGAAAACTGTTTTTT.

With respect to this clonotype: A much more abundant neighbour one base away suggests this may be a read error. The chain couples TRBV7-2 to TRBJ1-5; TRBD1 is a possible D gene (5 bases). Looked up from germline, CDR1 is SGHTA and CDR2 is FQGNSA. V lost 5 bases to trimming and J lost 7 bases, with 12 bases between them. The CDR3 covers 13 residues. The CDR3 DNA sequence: TGTGCCAGCAGCCAGGGTTGGAAGCAGCCCCAGCATTTT. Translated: CASSQGWKQPQHF.